This TCR beta chain stems from a study of blood T cell repertoires in COVID-19. Whole-study context: PBMCs, B-cell-depleted T cells, or T cells provided the cDNA or gDNA that made up the material.

Participants, roughly 18 to 90 years old, spanned around 26 US areas. Participants were placed into cohorts based on the clinical history they reported. TCRdb keeps only in-frame clones here, not all; method: immunoSEQ multiplex PCR. The sample holds roughly 260,000 clones, about 89% seen once. Trimming pared 10 bases from V and 0 bases from J, leaving 15 bases between. The CDR3 is 14 residues long. Germline CDR1 reads SGHNT; CDR2 reads YENEEA. Sequenced input: PBMCs or T cells enriched from blood (not recorded which). This clonotype originated in a woman between 18 and 29 years old who had recovered from COVID-19. The chain combines TRBV11-3 with TRBJ1-2, with D perhaps matching TRBD1 (5 bases). The CDR3 sequence is CATKGGTANYGYTF. DNA of the CDR3: TGTGCCACCAAAGGAGGGACTGCTAACTATGGCTACACCTTC.